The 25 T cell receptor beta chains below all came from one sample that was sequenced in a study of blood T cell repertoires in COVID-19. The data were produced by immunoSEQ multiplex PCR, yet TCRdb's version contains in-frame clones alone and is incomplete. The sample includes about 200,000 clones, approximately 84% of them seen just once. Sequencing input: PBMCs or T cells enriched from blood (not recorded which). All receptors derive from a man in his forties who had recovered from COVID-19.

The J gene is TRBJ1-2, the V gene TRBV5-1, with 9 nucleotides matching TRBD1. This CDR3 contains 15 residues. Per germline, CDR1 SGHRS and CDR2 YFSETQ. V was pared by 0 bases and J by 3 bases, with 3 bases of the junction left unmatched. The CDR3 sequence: CASSLETGGYYGYTF. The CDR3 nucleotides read TGCGCCAGCAGCTTGGAAACAGGGGGCTACTATGGCTACACCTTC.

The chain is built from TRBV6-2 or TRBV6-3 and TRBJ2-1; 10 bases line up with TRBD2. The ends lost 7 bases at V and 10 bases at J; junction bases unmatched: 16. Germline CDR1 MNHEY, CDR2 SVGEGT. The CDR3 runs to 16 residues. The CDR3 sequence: CASTPNRGLAGAEQFF. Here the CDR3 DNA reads TGTGCCAGCACCCCAAACCGAGGGCTAGCGGGGGCCGAGCAGTTCTTC.

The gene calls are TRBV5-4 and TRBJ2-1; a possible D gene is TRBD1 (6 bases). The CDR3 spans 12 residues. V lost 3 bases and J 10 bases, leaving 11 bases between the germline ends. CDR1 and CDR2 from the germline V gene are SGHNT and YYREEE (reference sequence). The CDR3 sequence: CASSWTTGEQFF. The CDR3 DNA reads TGTGCCAGCAGCTGGACCACAGGGGAGCAGTTCTTC.

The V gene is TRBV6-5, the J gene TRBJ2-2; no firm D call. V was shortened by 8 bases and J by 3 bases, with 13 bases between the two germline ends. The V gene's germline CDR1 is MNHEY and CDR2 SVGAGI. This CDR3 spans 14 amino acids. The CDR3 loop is CASAGSTHTGELFF. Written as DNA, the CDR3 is TGTGCCAGCGCAGGATCCACGCACACCGGGGAGCTGTTTTTT.

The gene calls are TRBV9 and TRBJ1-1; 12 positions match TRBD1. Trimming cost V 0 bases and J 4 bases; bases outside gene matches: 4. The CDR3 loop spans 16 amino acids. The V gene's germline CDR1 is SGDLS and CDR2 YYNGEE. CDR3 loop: CASSVGGQGASTEAFF. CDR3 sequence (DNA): TGTGCCAGCAGCGTAGGGGGACAGGGGGCTAGCACTGAAGCTTTCTTT.

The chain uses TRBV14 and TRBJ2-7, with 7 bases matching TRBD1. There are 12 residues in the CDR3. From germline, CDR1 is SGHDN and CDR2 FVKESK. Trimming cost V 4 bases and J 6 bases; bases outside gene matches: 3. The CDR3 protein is CASSLTGAEQYF. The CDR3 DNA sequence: TGTGCCAGCAGCCTCACAGGGGCCGAGCAGTACTTC.

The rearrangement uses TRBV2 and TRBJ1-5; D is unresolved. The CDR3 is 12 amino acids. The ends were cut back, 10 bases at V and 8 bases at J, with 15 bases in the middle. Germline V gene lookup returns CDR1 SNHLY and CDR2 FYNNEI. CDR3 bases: TGTGCCACTGGGGAGTCAGTGGAGCCCCAGCATTTT. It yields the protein CATGESVEPQHF. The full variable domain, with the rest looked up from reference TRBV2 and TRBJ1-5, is EPEVTQTPSHQVTQMGQEVILRCVPISNHLYFYWYRQILGQKVEFLVSFYNNEISEKSEIFDDQFSVERPDGSNFTLKIRSTKLEDSAMYFCATGESVEPQHFGDGTRLSIL.

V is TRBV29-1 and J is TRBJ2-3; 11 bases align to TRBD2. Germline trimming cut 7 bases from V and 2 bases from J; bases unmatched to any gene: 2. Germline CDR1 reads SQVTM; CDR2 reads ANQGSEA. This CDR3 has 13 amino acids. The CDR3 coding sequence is TGCAGCGGGACTAGCGGGCCCACAGATACGCAGTATTTT. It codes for CSGTSGPTDTQYF.

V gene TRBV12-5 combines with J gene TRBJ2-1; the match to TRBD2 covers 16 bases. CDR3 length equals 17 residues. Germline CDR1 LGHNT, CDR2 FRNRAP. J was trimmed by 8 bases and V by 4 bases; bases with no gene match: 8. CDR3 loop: CASGSGTSGGAMYEQFF. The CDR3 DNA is TGTGCTAGTGGTTCGGGGACTAGCGGGGGGGCCATGTATGAGCAGTTCTTC.

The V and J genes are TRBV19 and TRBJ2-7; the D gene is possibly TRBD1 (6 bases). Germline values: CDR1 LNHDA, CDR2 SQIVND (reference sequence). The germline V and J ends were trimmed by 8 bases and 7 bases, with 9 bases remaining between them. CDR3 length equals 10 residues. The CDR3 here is CASGGPEQYF. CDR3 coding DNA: TGTGCCAGTGGGGGCCCTGAGCAGTACTTC.

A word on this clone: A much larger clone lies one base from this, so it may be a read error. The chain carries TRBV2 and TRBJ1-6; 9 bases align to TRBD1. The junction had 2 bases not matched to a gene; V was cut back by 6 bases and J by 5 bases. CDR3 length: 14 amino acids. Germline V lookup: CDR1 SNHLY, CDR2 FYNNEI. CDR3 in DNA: TGTGCCAGCAGGCGGGACAGGGATAATTCACCCCTCCACTTT. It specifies CASRRDRDNSPLHF.

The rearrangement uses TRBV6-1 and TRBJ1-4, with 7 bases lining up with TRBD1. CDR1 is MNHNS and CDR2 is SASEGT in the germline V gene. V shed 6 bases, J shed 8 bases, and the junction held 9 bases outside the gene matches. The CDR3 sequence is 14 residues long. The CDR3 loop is CASSRDRDGEKLFF. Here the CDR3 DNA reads TGTGCCAGCAGCAGAGACAGGGATGGCGAAAAACTGTTTTTT.

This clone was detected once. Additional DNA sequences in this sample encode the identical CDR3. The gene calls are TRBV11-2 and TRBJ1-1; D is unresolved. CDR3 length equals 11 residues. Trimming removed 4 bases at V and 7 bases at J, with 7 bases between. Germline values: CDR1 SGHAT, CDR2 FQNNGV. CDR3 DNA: TGTGCCAGCAGCTCCGCCGGTGAAGCTTTCTTT. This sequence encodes CASSSAGEAFF.

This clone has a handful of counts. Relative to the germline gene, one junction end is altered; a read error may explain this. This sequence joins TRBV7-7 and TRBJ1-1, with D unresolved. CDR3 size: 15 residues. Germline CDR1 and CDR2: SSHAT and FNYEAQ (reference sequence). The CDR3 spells CASSIGSDGFTEAFF. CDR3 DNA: TGTGCTAGCAGCATTGGAAGCGACGGATTCACTGAAGCTTTCTTT.

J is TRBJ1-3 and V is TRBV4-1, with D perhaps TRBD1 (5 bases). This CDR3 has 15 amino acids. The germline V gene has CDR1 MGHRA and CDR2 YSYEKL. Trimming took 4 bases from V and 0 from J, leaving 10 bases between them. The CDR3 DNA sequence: TGCGCCAGCAGCCTACAGGCTCGCTCTGGAAACACCATATATTTT. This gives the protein CASSLQARSGNTIYF.

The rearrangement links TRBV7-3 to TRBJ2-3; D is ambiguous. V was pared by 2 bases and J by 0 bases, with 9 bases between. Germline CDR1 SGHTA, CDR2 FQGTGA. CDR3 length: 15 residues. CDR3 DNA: TGTGCCAGCAGCTTAGTACCCCGGAGCACAGATACGCAGTATTTT. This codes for CASSLVPRSTDTQYF. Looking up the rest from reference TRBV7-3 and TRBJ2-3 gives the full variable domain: GAGVSQTPSNKVTEKGKYVELRCDPISGHTALYWYRQSLGQGPEFLIYFQGTGAADDSGLPNDRFFAVRPEGSVSTLKIQRTERGDSAVYLCASSLVPRSTDTQYFGPGTRLTVL.

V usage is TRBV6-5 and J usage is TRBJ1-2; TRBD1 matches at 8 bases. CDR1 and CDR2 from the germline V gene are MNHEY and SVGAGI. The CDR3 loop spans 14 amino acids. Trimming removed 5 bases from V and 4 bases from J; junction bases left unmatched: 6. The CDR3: CASSPQGGLYGYTF. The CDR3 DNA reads TGTGCCAGCAGTCCACAGGGGGGGCTCTATGGCTACACCTTC.

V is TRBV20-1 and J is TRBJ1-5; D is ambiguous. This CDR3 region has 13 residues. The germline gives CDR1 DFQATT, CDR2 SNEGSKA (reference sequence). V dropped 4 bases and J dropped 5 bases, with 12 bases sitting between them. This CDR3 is CSANEQTHQPQHF. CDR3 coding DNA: TGCAGTGCTAATGAGCAGACTCATCAGCCCCAGCATTTT.

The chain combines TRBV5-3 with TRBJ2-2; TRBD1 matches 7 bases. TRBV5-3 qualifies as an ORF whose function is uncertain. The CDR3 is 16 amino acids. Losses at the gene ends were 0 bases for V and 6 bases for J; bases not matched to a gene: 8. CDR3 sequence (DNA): TGTGCCAGAAGCTTGGGACAAGGGGGCTCGGCCGGGGAGCTGTTTTTT. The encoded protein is CARSLGQGGSAGELFF.

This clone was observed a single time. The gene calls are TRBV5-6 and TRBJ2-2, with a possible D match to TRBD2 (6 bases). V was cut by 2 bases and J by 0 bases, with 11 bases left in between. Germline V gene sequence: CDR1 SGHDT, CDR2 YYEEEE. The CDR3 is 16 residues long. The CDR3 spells CASSFGGVTNTGELFF. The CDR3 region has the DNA TGTGCCAGCAGCTTTGGCGGGGTTACGAACACCGGGGAGCTGTTTTTT.

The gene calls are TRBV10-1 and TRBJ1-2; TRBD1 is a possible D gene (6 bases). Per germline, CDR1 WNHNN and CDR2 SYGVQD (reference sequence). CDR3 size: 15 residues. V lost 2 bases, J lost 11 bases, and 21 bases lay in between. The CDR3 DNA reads TGCGCCAGCAGTGAGAGAACAGGGCCCTTGGAGTCTTACACCTTC. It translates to CASSERTGPLESYTF.

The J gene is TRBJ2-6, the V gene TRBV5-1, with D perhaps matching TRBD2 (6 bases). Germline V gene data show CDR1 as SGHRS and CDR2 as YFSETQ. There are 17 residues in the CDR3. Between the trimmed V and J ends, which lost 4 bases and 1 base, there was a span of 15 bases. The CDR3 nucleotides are TGCGCCAGCAGCAAATTCCTCGGGACTTCTGGGGCCAACGTCCTGACTTTC. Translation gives CASSKFLGTSGANVLTF.

The CDR3 DNA sequence: TGCGCCAGCAGCCTCGGGACAGTCGAAACCTATGGCTACACCTTC. Its protein is CASSLGTVETYGYTF. V and J are TRBV4-3 and TRBJ1-2, with TRBD1 matching 7 bases. The germline gives CDR1 LGHNA, CDR2 YSLEER. The trim removed 4 bases at V and 4 bases at J, leaving 9 bases unmatched. This CDR3 spans 15 amino acids.

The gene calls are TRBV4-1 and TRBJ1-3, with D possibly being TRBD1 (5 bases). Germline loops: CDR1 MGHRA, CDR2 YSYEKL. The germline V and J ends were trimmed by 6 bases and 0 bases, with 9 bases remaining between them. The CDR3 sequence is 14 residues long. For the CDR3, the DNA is TGCGCCAGCAGGAGACAGATCTCTGGAAACACCATATATTTT. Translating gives CASRRQISGNTIYF.

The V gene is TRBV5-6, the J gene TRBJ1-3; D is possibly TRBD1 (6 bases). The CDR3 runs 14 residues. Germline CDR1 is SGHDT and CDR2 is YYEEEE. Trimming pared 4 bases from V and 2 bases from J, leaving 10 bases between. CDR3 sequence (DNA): TGTGCCAGCAGCCCCCCAGGGGCTGGAAACACCATATATTTT. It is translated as CASSPPGAGNTIYF.